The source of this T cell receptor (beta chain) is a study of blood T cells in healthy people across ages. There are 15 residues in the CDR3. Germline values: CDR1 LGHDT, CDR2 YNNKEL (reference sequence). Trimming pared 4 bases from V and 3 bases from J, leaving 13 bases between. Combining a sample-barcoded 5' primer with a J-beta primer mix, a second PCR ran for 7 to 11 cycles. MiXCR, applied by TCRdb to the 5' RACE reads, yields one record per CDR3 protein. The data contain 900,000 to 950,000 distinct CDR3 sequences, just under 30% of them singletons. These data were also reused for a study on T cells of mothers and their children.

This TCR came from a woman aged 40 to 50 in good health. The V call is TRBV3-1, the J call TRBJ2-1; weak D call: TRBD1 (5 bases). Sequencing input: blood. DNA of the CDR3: TGTGCCAGCAGCCGGCACCAGGGTGACTACAATGAGCAGTTCTTC. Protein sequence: CASSRHQGDYNEQFF.